What follows are 23 T cell receptor beta chains derived from one specimen sequenced in a study of response to subunit inactivated influenza vaccine (dated by TCRdb to 2017 to 2018). Libraries came from RT-PCR. These reads were obtained on an Illumina HiSeq 2500. TCRdb reprocessing: public reads trimmed at Q25 with fastp, clones called with MiXCR, in-frame beta chains kept. Identical CDR3 protein sequences are pooled into one entry, listed with their most common genes and DNA. For this sample there are approximately 700,000 distinct CDR3 sequences; 15% to 19% appear just once. The ten largest clones capture around 10% of the sample. Sequences were derived from PBMCs from blood, sampled 11 to 12 days after vaccination. The source of these receptors is a man aged 50 to 59 who received an inactivated influenza vaccine. Donor details come from another sample of the same person, matched by shared clones.

This chain connects TRBV6-1 to TRBJ1-2; D is undetermined. Per germline, CDR1 MNHNS and CDR2 SASEGT. Deletions cut 2 bases from V and 2 bases from J, with 18 bases between. This CDR3 is built from 17 residues. As DNA, the CDR3 is TGTGCCAGCAGTGAAACCACCGGACGCTGGGTAAACTATGGCTACACCTTC. Amino acid sequence: CASSETTGRWVNYGYTF.

The V gene is TRBV20-1, the J gene TRBJ1-2, with TRBD1 matching 9 bases. The junction had 4 bases not matched to a gene; V was cut back by 4 bases and J by 4 bases. The CDR3 runs to 13 residues. Per germline, CDR1 DFQATT and CDR2 SNEGSKA (reference sequence). This chain's CDR3 is CSATGQGGYGYTF. The CDR3 DNA sequence: TGCAGTGCTACGGGACAGGGCGGCTATGGCTACACCTTC.

This clonotype was picked up a small number of times. The J gene is TRBJ2-5, the V gene TRBV11-1; 7 positions agree with TRBD2. Trimming cost V 3 bases and J 6 bases; bases outside gene matches: 4. The CDR3 sequence is 13 residues long. The germline CDR1 and CDR2 sequences are SGHAT and FQDESV (reference sequence). CDR3 loop: CASSFSGGKTQYF. The CDR3 bases are TGTGCCAGCAGCTTTTCCGGGGGGAAGACCCAGTACTTC.

CDR3: CASSLFGGAGNQPQHF. The CDR3, as DNA: TGTGCCAGCAGTTTATTTGGGGGAGCGGGCAATCAGCCCCAGCATTTT. J is TRBJ1-5 and V is TRBV27, with a weak D call TRBD1 (5 bases). The CDR3 has 16 residues. V shed 1 base and J shed 2 bases, with 12 bases lying between them. Germline CDR1 is MNHEY and CDR2 is SMNVEV (reference sequence).

This clonotype was seen repeatedly, ten times or more. The chain has TRBV4-1 and TRBJ1-2, with a tentative D call TRBD1 (6 bases). The V end was cut by 0 bases, the J end by 2 bases, with 10 bases between. This CDR3 is built from 15 residues. The V gene's germline CDR1 is MGHRA and CDR2 YSYEKL. DNA of the CDR3: TGCGCCAGCAGCCAAGACCGACAGGCCAACTATGGCTACACCTTC. This codes for CASSQDRQANYGYTF.

This clonotype was seen only a few times. The J gene is TRBJ2-1, the V gene TRBV6-2 or TRBV6-3; 9 bases agree with TRBD2. V gave up 5 bases and J gave up 8 bases; unmatched junction bases: 7. The CDR3 length is 14 residues. Germline-derived CDR1 and CDR2 are MNHEY and SVGEGT. The CDR3 region is CASSTGLATYEQFF. CDR3 DNA: TGTGCCAGCAGTACAGGACTAGCGACTTATGAGCAGTTCTTC.

This clonotype was seen a handful of times. This rearrangement joins TRBV29-1 to TRBJ2-1; no clear D. This CDR3 is built from 13 residues. V shed 6 bases and J shed 5 bases, with 14 bases lying between them. The germline gives CDR1 SQVTM, CDR2 ANQGSEA. The DNA of the CDR3 is TGCAGCGTACAAGGACGGTTTAACAATGAGCAGTTCTTC. This translates into CSVQGRFNNEQFF.

This clonotype was recorded a few times. The chain links TRBV19 to TRBJ2-5, with 9 bases matching TRBD1. The J segment lost 5 bases and the V segment lost 3 bases, leaving 10 bases of the junction unmatched. Germline CDR1 and CDR2: LNHDA and SQIVND (reference sequence). The CDR3 totals 16 residues. Here the CDR3 DNA reads TGTGCCAGTAGTATGGATGGGACAGGGATATTGGAGACCCAGTACTTC. This codes for CASSMDGTGILETQYF.

This clonotype was counted ten times or more. The chain combines TRBV7-2 with TRBJ1-6, with TRBD1 as a possible D gene (5 bases). V gave up 1 base and J gave up 5 bases, with 6 bases separating them. The CDR3 spans 14 residues. Germline CDR1 and CDR2: SGHTA and FQGNSA. The CDR3 region is CASSLGTNNSPLHF. The CDR3 nucleotides read TGTGCCAGCAGCTTAGGGACAAATAATTCACCCCTCCACTTT.

This clonotype was seen many times. The chain uses TRBV29-1 and TRBJ2-1, with D unclear. The CDR3 is 11 residues long. Germline V CDR1 and CDR2: SQVTM, ANQGSEA. V lost 6 bases and J 4 bases, leaving 7 bases between the germline ends. This CDR3 reads CSVEEYNEQFF. In DNA form, the CDR3 reads TGCAGCGTCGAGGAGTACAATGAGCAGTTCTTC.

V gene TRBV7-2 combines with J gene TRBJ1-1, with 8 bases that match TRBD1. The V gene's germline CDR1 is SGHTA and CDR2 FQGNSA. The CDR3 is 16 amino acids. J was trimmed by 2 bases and V by 4 bases; bases with no gene match: 9. CDR3 sequence: CASSSYPGQANTEAFF. The CDR3 DNA is TGTGCCAGCAGCTCGTACCCGGGACAGGCCAACACTGAAGCTTTCTTT.

The chain couples TRBV6-2 or TRBV6-3 to TRBJ1-2; no reliable D call. Trimming left V 6 bases short and J 0 bases short, with 5 bases between. CDR3 size: 12 residues. Germline V lookup: CDR1 MNHEY, CDR2 SVGEGT. CDR3 residues: CASRSTNYGYTF. Here the CDR3 DNA reads TGTGCCAGCAGAAGCACTAACTATGGCTACACCTTC.

A few counts support this clonotype. The genes are TRBV6-5 and TRBJ1-1; D is ambiguous. Germline V lookup: CDR1 MNHEY, CDR2 SVGAGI. Trimming took 5 bases from V and 0 from J, leaving 10 bases between them. The CDR3 loop spans 14 amino acids. The CDR3 protein is CASSNGRLNTEAFF. The CDR3 nucleotides read TGTGCCAGCAGTAACGGACGGCTGAACACTGAAGCTTTCTTT.

This chain uses TRBV11-1 with TRBJ2-1; D is unresolved. The CDR3 sequence is 15 residues long. The V end lost 0 bases, the J end lost 0 bases, and 6 bases lay between the germline ends. CDR1 and CDR2 from the germline V gene are SGHAT and FQDESV (reference sequence). The CDR3: CASSLAWNSYNEQFF. As DNA, the CDR3 is TGTGCCAGCAGCTTAGCGTGGAACTCCTACAATGAGCAGTTCTTC.

This clonotype showed up just once. The chain joins TRBV19 to TRBJ1-5, with a weak D call TRBD1 (5 bases). This CDR3 comprises 14 residues. V lost 4 bases to trimming and J lost 6 bases, with 13 bases between them. CDR1 is LNHDA and CDR2 is SQIVND in the germline V gene (reference sequence). The CDR3, as DNA: TGTGCCAGTAGTACGGGACCTCATGGTCAGCCCCAGCATTTT. This encodes CASSTGPHGQPQHF. The full variable domain, rest sourced from reference TRBV19 and TRBJ1-5, is DGGITQSPKYLFRKEGQNVTLSCEQNLNHDAMYWYRQDPGQGLRLIYYSQIVNDFQKGDIAEGYSVSREKKESFPLTVTSAQKNPTAFYLCASSTGPHGQPQHFGDGTRLSIL.

This clonotype was seen a handful of times. The chain links TRBV7-2 to TRBJ2-7; 8 nucleotides line up with TRBD1. The length of the CDR3 is 16 residues. Germline V gene data show CDR1 as SGHTA and CDR2 as FQGNSA. J gave up 2 bases and V 0 bases, and 6 bases lay outside the gene matches. The CDR3 sequence: CASSLAPTGAPYEQYF. DNA of the CDR3: TGTGCCAGCAGCTTAGCGCCGACAGGGGCGCCCTACGAGCAGTACTTC.

This rearrangement joins TRBV20-1 to TRBJ2-2; D unclear. V lost 1 base and J 8 bases, leaving 14 bases between the germline ends. Germline V gene sequence: CDR1 DFQATT, CDR2 SNEGSKA (reference sequence). The CDR3 has 14 amino acids. DNA for the CDR3: TGCAGTGCTAGAGCAGCCGTGGGGTTGGGGGAGCTGTTTTTT. This encodes CSARAAVGLGELFF.

The chain carries TRBV5-1 and TRBJ2-7; D is perhaps TRBD1 (6 bases). V lost 4 bases, J lost 2 bases, and 10 bases lay in between. This CDR3 region has 13 residues. Germline CDR1 SGHRS, CDR2 YFSETQ. The DNA of the CDR3 is TGCGCCAGCAGCGAGGGACACCCCTACGAGCAGTACTTC. Encoded protein: CASSEGHPYEQYF.

This clonotype turned up a few times. The chain uses TRBV10-3 and TRBJ2-1; 7 positions match TRBD2. The J segment lost 8 bases and the V segment lost 4 bases, leaving 11 bases of the junction unmatched. This CDR3 contains 15 residues. Germline V CDR1 and CDR2: ENHRY, SYGVKD. DNA of the CDR3: TGTGCCATCAGTGGGATGGCGGGGGTGATCGATGAGCAGTTCTTC. Residues: CAISGMAGVIDEQFF.

V gene TRBV4-2 combines with J gene TRBJ2-7, with TRBD1 as a possible D gene (5 bases). Trimming took off 3 bases at V and 7 bases at J, with 16 bases between the two ends. Per germline, CDR1 LGHNA and CDR2 YNFKEQ. The CDR3 is 14 amino acids. The chain's CDR3 is CASSQGQGSVEQYF. CDR3 nucleotides: TGTGCCAGCAGCCAGGGTCAGGGTTCCGTTGAGCAGTACTTC.

The chain carries TRBV29-1 and TRBJ2-3; D remains ambiguous. The germline CDR1 and CDR2 sequences are SQVTM and ANQGSEA. V was shortened by 5 bases and J by 3 bases, with 3 bases between the two germline ends. CDR3 length equals 10 residues. The CDR3 region is CSVRTDTQYF. The CDR3 DNA sequence: TGCAGCGTTCGTACAGATACGCAGTATTTT.

This clonotype turned up a few times. The chain recombines TRBV5-1 with TRBJ1-2; D perhaps matches TRBD1 (5 bases). This CDR3 comprises 13 residues. The germline V and J ends were trimmed by 0 bases and 7 bases, with 10 bases remaining between them. Looked up from germline, CDR1 is SGHRS and CDR2 is YFSETQ. CDR3 loop: CASSLDPGGGYTF. CDR3 sequence (DNA): TGCGCCAGCAGCTTGGACCCGGGGGGTGGCTACACCTTC.

The J gene is TRBJ1-2, the V gene TRBV7-9; D is ambiguous. V lost 5 bases to trimming and J lost 7 bases, with 11 bases between them. The germline CDR1 and CDR2 sequences are SEHNR and FQNEAQ (reference sequence). CDR3 size: 12 residues. CDR3 residues: CASSHNSGGYTF. CDR3 coding DNA: TGTGCCAGCAGCCATAATTCGGGTGGCTACACCTTC.